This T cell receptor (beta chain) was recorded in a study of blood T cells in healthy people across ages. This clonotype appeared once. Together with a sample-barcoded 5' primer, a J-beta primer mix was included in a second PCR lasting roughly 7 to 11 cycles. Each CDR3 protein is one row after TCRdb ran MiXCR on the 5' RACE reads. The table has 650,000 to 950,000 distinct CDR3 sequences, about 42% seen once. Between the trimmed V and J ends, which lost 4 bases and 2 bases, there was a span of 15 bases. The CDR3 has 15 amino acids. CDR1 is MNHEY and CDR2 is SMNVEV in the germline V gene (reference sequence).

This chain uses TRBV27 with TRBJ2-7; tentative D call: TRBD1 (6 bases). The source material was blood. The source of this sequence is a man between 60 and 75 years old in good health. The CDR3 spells CASSYRQGPTYEQYF. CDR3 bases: TGTGCCAGCAGTTATCGGCAGGGGCCTACCTACGAGCAGTACTTC.